Sequencing of this T cell receptor (beta chain) was carried out in a study of blood T cell repertoires in COVID-19. Recovery among Cohort 3 donors was established by two negative PCRs, clearance, or symptom resolution. This clone turned up a few times. In the original workflow: Reference gene primer amplification yielded estimated nucleated cell counts. Libraries were prepared by immunoSEQ multiplex PCR; TCRdb keeps only in-frame clonotypes and omits some of them. The V and J calls and clone size were taken over from that table, and D and trimming were inferred from the DNA. The sample carries about 220,000 clones, roughly 90% recorded once. In germline, CDR1 is SGHRS, CDR2 YFSETQ. The junction had 5 bases not matched to a gene; V was cut back by 2 bases and J by 3 bases. The CDR3 sequence is 14 residues long.

Sequenced material: PBMCs or T cells enriched from blood (not recorded which). The receptor comes from a young woman who had recovered from COVID-19. The V and J genes are TRBV5-1 and TRBJ2-7, with 7 bases aligning to TRBD1. The CDR3 DNA sequence: TGCGCCAGCAGCTTCGGGACAGCCATCTACGAGCAGTACTTC. Translated: CASSFGTAIYEQYF.